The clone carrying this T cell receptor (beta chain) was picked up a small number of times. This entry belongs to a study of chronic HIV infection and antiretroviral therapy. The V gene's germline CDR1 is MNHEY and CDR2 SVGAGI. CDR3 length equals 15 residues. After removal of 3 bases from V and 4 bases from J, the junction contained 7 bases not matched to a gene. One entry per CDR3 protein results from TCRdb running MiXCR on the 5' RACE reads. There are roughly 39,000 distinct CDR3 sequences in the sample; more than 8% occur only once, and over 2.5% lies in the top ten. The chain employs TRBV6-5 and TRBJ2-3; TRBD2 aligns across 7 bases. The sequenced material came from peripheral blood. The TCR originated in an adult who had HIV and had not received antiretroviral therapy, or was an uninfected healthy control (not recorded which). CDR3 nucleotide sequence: TGTGCCAGCAGTTATTCTTCCCTAGCGGCAGATACGCAGTATTTT. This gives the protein CASSYSSLAADTQYF.